Reported below is one TCR beta chain. The target antigen is unknown. The sample belongs to a study of siplizumab effects on memory and regulatory T cells. Overall study results and limits: Proliferating CD4+ or CD8+ clones, roughly 75-97% of them, lacked an assignable naive or memory phenotype. Siplizumab produced a significant reduction in alloreactive sequences that were traceable to unstimulated CD4+ memory cells. There was no confirmation of the suppressive function of proliferating Tregs from siplizumab cultures.

Assay: immunoSEQ multiplex PCR; the TCRdb copy retains only in-frame clones and omits some. The sample has 110,000 or so clones; around 93% are singletons. This receptor was obtained from a human donor in good health. The sequenced sample consisted of non-Treg CD4+ T cells sorted from blood.

The CDR3 DNA reads as TGTGCCAGCAGCCCCGACCGGGGGAACTTAGGAAAACTGTTTTTT. Protein product: CASSPDRGNLGKLFF. The V gene is TRBV11-2, the J gene TRBJ1-4; D perhaps matches TRBD1 (5 bases). Looked up from germline, CDR1 is SGHAT and CDR2 is FQNNGV. Trimming left V 5 bases short and J 10 bases short, with 20 bases between. The CDR3 covers 15 residues.